The 32 T cell receptor beta chains reported below all come from one sample, sequenced in a study of PD-L1 blockade in urothelial cancer. Profiled with immunoSEQ multiplex PCR; TCRdb holds only in-frame clones, not every one. The sample yields about 38,000 clones, 82% seen once. This specimen was PBMCs, taken around atezolizumab (anti-PD-L1) treatment. These receptors came from a man between 60 and 70 years old with urothelial cancer.

The rearrangement uses TRBV15 and TRBJ2-3, with 9 nucleotides matching TRBD2. CDR1 is LNHNV and CDR2 is YYDKDF in the germline V gene (reference sequence). The CDR3 is 15 residues long. Losses at the gene ends were 0 bases for V and 4 bases for J; bases not matched to a gene: 2. CDR3 protein: CATSRDGGGADTQYF. The CDR3 DNA is TGTGCCACCAGCAGAGATGGCGGGGGGGCAGATACGCAGTATTTT.

The CDR3 loop is CASSEGDRHNEQFF. CDR3 nucleotides: TGCGCCAGCAGTGAAGGGGACAGACACAATGAGCAGTTCTTC. This chain links TRBV10-2 with TRBJ2-1, with 7 bases fitting TRBD1. CDR1 and CDR2 from the germline V gene are WSHSY and SAAADI. V shed 3 bases, J shed 5 bases, and the junction held 4 bases outside the gene matches. The CDR3 consists of 14 residues.

The count of this clone is one. The chain has TRBV9 and TRBJ2-2; the D is unclear. Germline CDR1 and CDR2: SGDLS and YYNGEE. V was pared by 4 bases and J by 2 bases, with 18 bases between. The CDR3 runs 17 residues. As DNA, the CDR3 is TGTGCCAGCAGCCATCCTACCCGGCAGGTCAACACCGGGGAGCTGTTTTTT. Its translation is CASSHPTRQVNTGELFF.

This clone occurred once. The chain carries TRBV11-2 and TRBJ1-2; the D gene is possibly TRBD1 (5 bases). V dropped 0 bases and J dropped 1 base, with 15 bases sitting between them. Per the germline V gene, CDR1 is SGHAT and CDR2 is FQNNGV. This CDR3 comprises 17 residues. The CDR3 DNA reads as TGTGCCAGCAGCTTAGATGGGGCCAGGACCATTAACTATGGCTACACCTTC. It encodes CASSLDGARTINYGYTF.

The V call is TRBV6-6, the J call TRBJ1-6; 8 positions agree with TRBD1. The trim removed 7 bases at V and 14 bases at J, leaving 10 bases unmatched. This CDR3 region has 13 residues. Per the germline V gene, CDR1 is MNHNY and CDR2 is SVGAGI (reference sequence). The CDR3 is CASKGQAPGALHF. CDR3 nucleotides: TGTGCCAGCAAGGGACAGGCCCCTGGAGCCCTCCACTTT.

The chain joins TRBV30 to TRBJ1-1; maybe TRBD1 (6 bases). Trimming took 3 bases from V and 1 from J, leaving 9 bases between them. This CDR3 has 13 amino acids. Germline V gives CDR1 GTSNPN, CDR2 SVGIG (reference sequence). For the CDR3, the DNA is TGTGCCTGGAGAGACAGGCGGAACACTGAAGCTTTCTTT. It translates to CAWRDRRNTEAFF.

The chain carries TRBV2 and TRBJ1-3; D possibly corresponds to TRBD1 (6 bases). Germline CDR1 SNHLY, CDR2 FYNNEI. The CDR3 is made up of 13 amino acids. Between the trimmed V and J ends, which lost 11 bases and 4 bases, there was a span of 15 bases. CDR3 in DNA: TGTGCCGACGGGGGGGCCTCAGGAAACACCATATATTTT. As protein: CADGGASGNTIYF.

This chain uses TRBV5-1 with TRBJ2-7, with TRBD1 identical over 7 bases. The V segment lost 4 bases and the J segment 6 bases; nucleotides outside the gene matches: 7. The germline V gene encodes CDR1 SGHRS and CDR2 YFSETQ. The CDR3 contains 13 residues. The CDR3 region is CASSLGEGAEQYF. The CDR3 DNA is TGCGCCAGCAGCCTCGGAGAGGGGGCCGAGCAGTACTTC.

The rearrangement uses TRBV27 and TRBJ1-6, with D tentatively TRBD1 (6 bases). CDR1 and CDR2 from the germline V gene are MNHEY and SMNVEV (reference sequence). The CDR3 has 12 residues. Trimming took off 6 bases at V and 11 bases at J, with 11 bases between the two ends. CDR3 protein: CASRAGAAPLHF. DNA of the CDR3: TGTGCCAGCAGGGCAGGGGCTGCACCCCTCCACTTT.

This clone was found once. This chain joins TRBV30 and TRBJ2-3; TRBD1 agrees at 9 bases. Per the germline V gene, CDR1 is GTSNPN and CDR2 is SVGIG (reference sequence). The length of the CDR3 is 17 residues. The V gene end was trimmed by 1 base and the J gene end by 3 bases; junction bases not matched to a gene: 11. CDR3 in amino acids: CAWSDQLTGQGTDTQYF. DNA for the CDR3: TGTGCCTGGAGTGACCAACTTACCGGACAGGGGACAGATACGCAGTATTTT. Full variable domain (rest looked up from reference TRBV30 and TRBJ2-3): SQTIHQWPATLVQPVGSPLSLECTVEGTSNPNLYWYRQAAGRGLQLLFYSVGIGQISSEVPQNLSASRPQDRQFILSSKKLLLSDSGFYLCAWSDQLTGQGTDTQYFGPGTRLTVL.

This clone has only a few counts. This rearrangement joins TRBV5-1 to TRBJ1-1, with 7 bases fitting TRBD1. The length of the CDR3 is 15 residues. Trimming at V came to 1 base and at J to 1 base, leaving 4 bases not matched to a gene. CDR1 SGHRS and CDR2 YFSETQ come from the germline V gene. The CDR3 is CASSLSGTENTEAFF. The CDR3, as DNA: TGCGCCAGCAGCTTGTCAGGGACAGAGAACACTGAAGCTTTCTTT.

The chain uses TRBV7-2 and TRBJ2-3, with D maybe TRBD2 (6 bases). Germline-derived CDR1 and CDR2 are SGHTA and FQGNSA. This CDR3 spans 12 amino acids. V was pared by 5 bases and J by 9 bases, with 12 bases between. The CDR3 DNA sequence: TGTGCCAGCAGCGGACCGGCGGGGACGCAGTATTTT. As protein: CASSGPAGTQYF.

The genes are TRBV9 and TRBJ1-6; a possible D gene is TRBD1 (6 bases). V was cut by 4 bases and J by 9 bases, with 14 bases left in between. Germline-derived CDR1 and CDR2 are SGDLS and YYNGEE. There are 14 residues in the CDR3. The CDR3 spells CASSLRQESSPLHF. The CDR3 coding sequence is TGTGCCAGCAGCCTACGACAGGAATCTTCACCCCTCCACTTT. The full variable domain, its missing parts supplied by reference TRBV9 and TRBJ1-6, is DSGVTQTPKHLITATGQRVTLRCSPRSGDLSVYWYQQSLDQGLQFLIQYYNGEERAKGNILERFSAQQFPDLHSELNLSSLELGDSALYFCASSLRQESSPLHFGNGTRLTVT.

The chain has TRBV9 and TRBJ2-3; TRBD2 is a possible D gene (6 bases). The V end was cut by 0 bases, the J end by 2 bases, with 13 bases between. The length of the CDR3 is 16 residues. The germline V gene encodes CDR1 SGDLS and CDR2 YYNGEE. This CDR3 is CASSVGGSGDTDTQYF. The DNA of the CDR3 is TGTGCCAGCAGCGTAGGTGGTAGCGGAGACACAGATACGCAGTATTTT.

V and J are TRBV28 and TRBJ2-1, with 13 bases lining up with TRBD2. This CDR3 has 20 amino acids. In germline, CDR1 is MDHEN, CDR2 SYDVKM. J lost 0 bases, V lost 6 bases, and 14 bases had no gene match. CDR3 DNA: TGTGCCAGCAGCACCCAAGGACTAGCGGGGGCCAGAGCCTCCTACAATGAGCAGTTCTTC. Its protein is CASSTQGLAGARASYNEQFF. The full variable domain, rest sourced from reference TRBV28 and TRBJ2-1, is DVKVTQSSRYLVKRTGEKVFLECVQDMDHENMFWYRQDPGLGLRLIYFSYDVKMKEKGDIPEGYSVSREKKERFSLILESASTNQTSMYLCASSTQGLAGARASYNEQFFGPGTRLTVL.

This sequence joins TRBV30 and TRBJ2-7, with D perhaps matching TRBD2 (5 bases). The germline CDR1 and CDR2 sequences are GTSNPN and SVGIG (reference sequence). The CDR3 is 13 residues long. Trimming stripped 2 bases from V and 4 bases from J, with 12 bases between. In DNA form, the CDR3 reads TGTGCCTGGAGTCCCCTCCGGGGATACGAGCAGTACTTC. Protein sequence: CAWSPLRGYEQYF.

The genes are TRBV6-1 and TRBJ1-6, with D maybe TRBD1 (5 bases). Germline V gene sequence: CDR1 MNHNS, CDR2 SASEGT. The CDR3 covers 14 residues. V lost 1 base and J lost 13, with 14 bases in between. The CDR3 here is CASSEGGGVTPLHF. CDR3 DNA sequence: TGTGCCAGCAGTGAAGGGGGCGGAGTGACGCCCCTCCACTTT.

The chain has TRBV6-1 and TRBJ1-4; D unresolved. Germline CDR1 reads MNHNS; CDR2 reads SASEGT. The ends were cut back, 5 bases at V and 4 bases at J, with 11 bases in the middle. The CDR3 contains 14 residues. DNA for the CDR3: TGTGCCAGCAGTCGAGACGGAGATAATGAAAAACTGTTTTTT. Translating gives CASSRDGDNEKLFF.

The gene calls are TRBV7-9 and TRBJ2-3; maybe TRBD1 (7 bases). V lost 2 bases and J lost 4, with 16 bases in between. Germline V lookup: CDR1 SEHNR, CDR2 FQNEAQ (reference sequence). The CDR3 is 16 residues long. The CDR3 sequence is CASSLLGQEGPDTQYF. The CDR3 region has the DNA TGTGCCAGCAGCTTACTCGGACAGGAGGGACCAGATACGCAGTATTTT.

This clone was observed once. The rearrangement uses TRBV28 and TRBJ2-7, with TRBD1 matching 8 bases. Unmatched junction bases numbered 11, after V lost 10 bases and J lost 3 bases. Per germline, CDR1 MDHEN and CDR2 SYDVKM. This CDR3 spans 14 amino acids. The chain's CDR3 is CATLQAGGIYEQYF. The DNA for the CDR3 is TGTGCCACCCTTCAGGCAGGGGGCATCTACGAGCAGTACTTC.

V usage is TRBV7-2 and J usage is TRBJ1-5, with D uncertain. CDR1 and CDR2 from the germline V gene are SGHTA and FQGNSA. The CDR3 extends over 13 amino acids. Trimming removed 0 bases from V and 4 bases from J, with 4 bases in between. The CDR3 DNA sequence: TGTGCCAGCAGCTTAGCTTTAAATCAGCCCCAGCATTTT. Its protein product is CASSLALNQPQHF.

The CDR3 here is CASSQTGLQETQYF. The CDR3 DNA follows: TGTGCCAGTAGTCAAACGGGTCTCCAAGAGACCCAGTACTTC. The chain employs TRBV19 and TRBJ2-5, with no clear D. Trimming removed 5 bases from V and 1 base from J, with 11 bases in between. The CDR3 extends over 14 amino acids. Germline CDR1 reads LNHDA; CDR2 reads SQIVND (reference sequence).

The V call is TRBV6-1, the J call TRBJ1-5; TRBD1 matches at 9 bases. V dropped 6 bases and J dropped 7; count of bases not matched to a gene: 10. In germline, CDR1 is MNHNS, CDR2 SASEGT. There are 15 residues in the CDR3. CDR3 region: CASSDRDRVGQPQHF. CDR3 coding DNA: TGTGCCAGCAGCGATCGGGACAGGGTGGGGCAGCCCCAGCATTTT.

Points on this clone: Different DNA sequences within this sample yield the same CDR3. V is TRBV28 and J is TRBJ1-4; D perhaps matches TRBD1 (6 bases). The CDR3 has 16 amino acids. V was clipped by 4 bases and J by 5 bases, with 17 bases between them. Germline V CDR1 and CDR2: MDHEN, SYDVKM. The CDR3 DNA follows: TGTGCCAGCAGTTCGGCCTCGGGACAAAGGAATGAAAAACTGTTTTTT. Translated: CASSSASGQRNEKLFF.

V and J are TRBV27 and TRBJ2-7, with 8 bases identical to TRBD1. This CDR3 has 14 residues. Germline V gene sequence: CDR1 MNHEY, CDR2 SMNVEV (reference sequence). V lost 3 bases to trimming and J lost 2 bases; unmatched junction nucleotides: 3. CDR3 sequence reads: CASSFDRGPYEQYF. The CDR3 nucleotides read TGTGCCAGCAGTTTCGACAGGGGACCCTACGAGCAGTACTTC.

This clone was seen once. The chain uses TRBV7-8 and TRBJ2-7, with 10 bases aligning to TRBD2. The CDR3 extends over 18 amino acids. With V trimmed by 2 bases and J by 4 bases, 14 bases remained unmatched. Germline CDR1 and CDR2: SGHVS and FQNEAQ. This chain's CDR3 is CASSLKRSSGGPGYEQYF. DNA of the CDR3: TGTGCCAGCAGCTTAAAACGGTCTAGCGGGGGACCCGGGTACGAGCAGTACTTC.

The chain employs TRBV19 and TRBJ1-4; maybe TRBD1 (5 bases). Germline V gives CDR1 LNHDA, CDR2 SQIVND (reference sequence). The CDR3 runs to 13 residues. V lost 4 bases, J lost 6 bases, and 9 bases lay in between. The CDR3 DNA reads TGTGCCAGTAGTAGGGGGAGGTATGAAAAACTGTTTTTT. Residues: CASSRGRYEKLFF.

The rearrangement links TRBV28 to TRBJ2-2; D may be TRBD2 (5 bases). This CDR3 is 15 amino acids long. Trimming removed 11 bases from V and 0 bases from J, with 16 bases in between. Germline lookup yields CDR1 MDHEN and CDR2 SYDVKM. CDR3 loop: CALSSGLANTGELFF. The CDR3 DNA sequence: TGTGCCCTCTCCTCGGGGTTGGCGAACACCGGGGAGCTGTTTTTT.

The chain is built from TRBV20-1 and TRBJ2-1, with D perhaps matching TRBD2 (6 bases). V lost 6 bases, J lost 10 bases, and 10 bases lay in between. The CDR3 spans 10 residues. The germline V gene encodes CDR1 DFQATT and CDR2 SNEGSKA (reference sequence). The CDR3 sequence is CSAESGEQFF. The CDR3 DNA follows: TGCAGTGCCGAGAGCGGGGAGCAGTTCTTC.

This clone was detected only once. CDR3 residues: CASSETVVGAGSPLHF. The CDR3 DNA reads as TGCGCCAGCAGTGAGACGGTGGTAGGGGCCGGTTCACCCCTCCACTTT. The V and J genes are TRBV10-2 and TRBJ1-6, with a possible D match to TRBD1 (5 bases). The germline V gene encodes CDR1 WSHSY and CDR2 SAAADI. The V end lost 2 bases, the J end lost 9 bases, and 17 bases lay between the germline ends. The CDR3 runs 16 residues.

This rearrangement joins TRBV4-2 to TRBJ2-1; 10 bases are shared with TRBD2. The CDR3 covers 16 residues. Trimming cost V 3 bases and J 4 bases; bases outside gene matches: 6. CDR1 and CDR2 (germline): LGHNA, YNFKEQ. CDR3 sequence: CASSQSGGDYYNEQFF. CDR3 nucleotides: TGTGCCAGCAGCCAGAGCGGGGGGGATTATTACAATGAGCAGTTCTTC.

CDR3 amino acids: CAISSAQGGGKLFF. In DNA, the CDR3 is TGTGCCATCAGCTCAGCCCAGGGCGGGGGAAAACTGTTTTTT. V is TRBV10-3 and J is TRBJ1-4, with D possibly matching TRBD1 (5 bases). The CDR3 covers 14 residues. CDR1 and CDR2 (germline): ENHRY, SYGVKD. The V end was cut by 6 bases, the J end by 10 bases, with 18 bases between.